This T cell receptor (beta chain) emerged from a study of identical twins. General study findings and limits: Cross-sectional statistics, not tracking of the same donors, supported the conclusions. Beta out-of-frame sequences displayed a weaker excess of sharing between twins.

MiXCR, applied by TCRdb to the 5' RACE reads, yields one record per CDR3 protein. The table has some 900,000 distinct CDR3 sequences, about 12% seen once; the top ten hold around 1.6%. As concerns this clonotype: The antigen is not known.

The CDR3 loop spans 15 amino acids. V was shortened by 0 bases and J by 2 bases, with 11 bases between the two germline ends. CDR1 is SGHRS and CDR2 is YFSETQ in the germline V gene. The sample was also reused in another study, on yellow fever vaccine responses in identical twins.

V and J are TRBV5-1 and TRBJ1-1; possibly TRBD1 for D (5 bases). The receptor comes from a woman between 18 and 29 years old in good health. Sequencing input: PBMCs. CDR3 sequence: CASSLGWDQNTEAFF. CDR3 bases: TGCGCCAGCAGCTTGGGGTGGGACCAAAACACTGAAGCTTTCTTT.